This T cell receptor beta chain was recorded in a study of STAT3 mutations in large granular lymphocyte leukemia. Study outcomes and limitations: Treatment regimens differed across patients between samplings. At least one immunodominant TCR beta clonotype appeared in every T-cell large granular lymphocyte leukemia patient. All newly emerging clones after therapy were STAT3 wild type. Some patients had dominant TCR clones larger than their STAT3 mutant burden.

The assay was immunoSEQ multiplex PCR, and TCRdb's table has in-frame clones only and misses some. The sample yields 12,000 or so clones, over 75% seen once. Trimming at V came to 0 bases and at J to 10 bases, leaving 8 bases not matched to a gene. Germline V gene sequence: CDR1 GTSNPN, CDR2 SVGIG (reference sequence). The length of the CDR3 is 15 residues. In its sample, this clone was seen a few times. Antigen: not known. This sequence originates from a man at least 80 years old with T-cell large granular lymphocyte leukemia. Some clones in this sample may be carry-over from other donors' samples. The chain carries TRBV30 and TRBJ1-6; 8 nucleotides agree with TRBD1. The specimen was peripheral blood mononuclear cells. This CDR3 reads CAWSVGQGFGSPLHF. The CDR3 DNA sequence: TGTGCCTGGAGTGTCGGACAGGGCTTTGGATCACCCCTCCACTTT. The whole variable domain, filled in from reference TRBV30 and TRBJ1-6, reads SQTIHQWPATLVQPVGSPLSLECTVEGTSNPNLYWYRQAAGRGLQLLFYSVGIGQISSEVPQNLSASRPQDRQFILSSKKLLLSDSGFYLCAWSVGQGFGSPLHFGNGTRLTVT.